The TCR beta chain under discussion was sequenced for a study of patients and donors after allogeneic stem cell transplantation. V gave up 4 bases and J gave up 8 bases, with 14 bases separating them. Germline V gene data show CDR1 as DFQATT and CDR2 as SNEGSKA (reference sequence). The CDR3 runs 12 residues. A single record per CDR3 protein comes from TCRdb applying MiXCR to the RT-PCR reads. This table has about 960,000 distinct CDR3 sequences, 15% to 20% appearing once. Source material: blood, either unsorted or a sorted T cell fraction (not recorded which). The V call is TRBV20-1, the J call TRBJ1-2; perhaps TRBD1 as D (5 bases). This receptor was obtained from a human donor who was either an allogeneic HSCT recipient or a stem cell or donor lymphocyte infusion donor (not recorded which). It is not recorded whose cells these are; they may come from a transplant donor. The CDR3 here is CSANAGRRGYTF. The DNA of the CDR3 is TGCAGTGCTAACGCAGGGAGACGGGGCTACACCTTC.